These T cell receptor beta chains were read from a single sample in a study of CD8+CD57+ T cells in acquired aplastic anemia. TCRdb independently ran MiXCR on the reads; one entry per CDR3 protein. The data show some 140,000 distinct CDR3 sequences, roughly two fifths seen once. The sample comprised sorted CD4+, CD8+, or CD8+CD57+ T cells (not recorded which) from PBMCs. Receptors originate from a human donor in good health, serving as a control. CDR3s leave out the opening cysteine and the closing phenylalanine or tryptophan. A D gene is named only where the DNA matches it firmly.

D: NA
J: TRBJ1-1
V: TRBV29-1
CDR3: SVTVGVNVVAEAF

D: NA
J: TRBJ1-6
V: TRBV27
CDR3: ASSRREVRSPLH

D: NA
J: TRBJ1-1
V: TRBV5-5
CDR3: ASSPNVGPTEAF

D: NA
J: TRBJ2-5
V: TRBV29-1
CDR3: SVEVYETQY

D: TRBD1
J: TRBJ2-5
V: TRBV7-2
CDR3: ASSNQQGEETQY

D: NA
J: TRBJ2-5
V: TRBV20-1
CDR3: SARVGSQTQY

D: TRBD2
J: TRBJ2-3
V: TRBV3-1
CDR3: ASSQEPHGGRTDTQY

D: NA
J: TRBJ2-1
V: TRBV11-2
CDR3: ASSSFPRGADEQF

D: NA
J: TRBJ1-1
V: TRBV12-3/TRBV12-4
CDR3: ASTVQGNTEAF

D: TRBD2
J: TRBJ2-7
V: TRBV2
CDR3: ASAPRTSGYYEQY

D: TRBD2
J: TRBJ2-3
V: TRBV20-1
CDR3: SARGASGITDTQY

D: NA
J: TRBJ2-1
V: TRBV4-2
CDR3: ASRILGGGPYNEQF

D: NA
J: TRBJ2-5
V: TRBV12-3/TRBV12-4
CDR3: ASSTGYWEETQY

D: NA
J: TRBJ2-3
V: TRBV11-1
CDR3: ASSSRRTDTQY

D: TRBD1
J: TRBJ1-5
V: TRBV2
CDR3: ASSEARGLRVNQPQH

D: TRBD2
J: TRBJ2-5
V: TRBV5-4
CDR3: ASSSPSGDGKETQY

D: TRBD2
J: TRBJ2-3
V: TRBV24-1
CDR3: ATSGLASGDTQY

D: NA
J: TRBJ2-7
V: TRBV7-9
CDR3: ASSLSGVRDEQY

D: NA
J: TRBJ2-7
V: TRBV24-1
CDR3: ATSDRGTSYEQY

D: TRBD1
J: TRBJ1-6
V: TRBV2
CDR3: ASSRDSNSPLH

D: NA
J: TRBJ2-7
V: TRBV7-9
CDR3: ASSLSDTSYEQY

D: NA
J: TRBJ1-2
V: TRBV11-1
CDR3: ASSLSGIDSGYGYT

D: TRBD2
J: TRBJ2-6
V: TRBV25-1
CDR3: ASSPLSRTSGAPLSGANVLT

D: TRBD1
J: TRBJ2-7
V: TRBV3-1
CDR3: ASSTGGEQY

D: NA
J: TRBJ1-6
V: TRBV10-1
CDR3: ASSWVGNSPLH

D: NA
J: NA
V: TRBV9
CDR3: ASGGDTDTQH

D: NA
J: TRBJ1-2
V: TRBV19
CDR3: ASSLLLEQNYGYT

D: NA
J: TRBJ1-6
V: TRBV15
CDR3: ATSSDRRGGAPLH

D: TRBD1
J: TRBJ2-1
V: TRBV29-1
CDR3: STNSGTGSYNEQF

D: TRBD1
J: TRBJ1-6
V: TRBV29-1
CDR3: SVKNGQGAPSPLH

D: TRBD1
J: TRBJ1-4
V: TRBV2
CDR3: ASTRDRDEKLF

D: TRBD2
J: TRBJ2-7
V: TRBV11-2
CDR3: ASSPRLAGGREQY

D: NA
J: TRBJ1-2
V: TRBV19
CDR3: ASSRTPGGYGYT

D: NA
J: TRBJ1-4
V: TRBV5-1
CDR3: ASSSDSYFNEKLF

D: NA
J: TRBJ1-5
V: TRBV11-2
CDR3: ASSLRRGRTHSNQPQH

D: NA
J: TRBJ2-5
V: TRBV7-9
CDR3: ASSTSSAQETQY

D: NA
J: TRBJ1-1
V: TRBV7-3
CDR3: ATLAGGVTEAF

D: TRBD1
J: TRBJ1-1
V: TRBV5-1
CDR3: ASSLTTGWDTEAF

D: NA
J: TRBJ2-2
V: TRBV9
CDR3: ASSILGELF

D: NA
J: TRBJ2-2
V: TRBV14
CDR3: ASSQRGDGYTGELF